This T cell receptor beta chain came from a study of low-dose radiotherapy and immunotherapy resistance in tumors. V lost 4 bases and J lost 4, with 7 bases in between. In germline, CDR1 is SNHLY, CDR2 FYNNEI. This CDR3 comprises 13 residues. The table lists this clonotype with many counts. The time point is: after trial treatment. Treatment reported: LDRT plus nivolumab, ipilimumab, low-dose cyclophosphamide and aspirin (RACIN trial). Alpha and beta chains were covered, as first-strand cDNA relied on TRAV- and TRBV-specific primers. The PCR that amplified TCRs ran for about 20 cycles, relying on a constant-region primer and a V-primer adapter. One entry per CDR3 protein results from TCRdb running MiXCR on the reads. The data contain around 100,000 distinct CDR3 sequences, less than 25% of them seen just once; the ten biggest clones take up over 4%.

The sequence came from a male donor with prostate cancer. The chain has TRBV2 and TRBJ1-4; D perhaps matches TRBD1 (5 bases). The source was PBMCs, collected after low-dose radiotherapy plus immunotherapy. CDR3 in amino acids: CASSGDYNEKLFF. CDR3 in DNA: TGTGCCAGCAGTGGGGACTATAATGAAAAACTGTTTTTT.